These 9 T cell receptor beta chains were all obtained from the same sample, sequenced in a study of blood T cells in healthy people across ages. PCR was performed a second time for 7 to 11 cycles using a sample-barcoded 5' primer and a J-beta primer mix. From the 5' RACE reads, TCRdb called clonotypes with MiXCR, one entry per CDR3 protein. The sample has some 800,000 distinct CDR3 sequences; roughly 25% are singletons. This sample was shared with a second study, whose subject was T cells of mothers and their children.

Input material: blood. Receptor source: a boy aged 5-17 years in good health.

This clonotype was seen a single time. The rearrangement joins TRBV2 to TRBJ2-1; TRBD1 matches at 7 bases. The length of the CDR3 is 11 residues. Germline V lookup: CDR1 SNHLY, CDR2 FYNNEI. The trim removed 10 bases at V and 7 bases at J, leaving 4 bases unmatched. The CDR3 nucleotides are TGTGCCACCGGACAGGAGAATGAGCAGTTCTTC. This translates into CATGQENEQFF.

This sequence joins TRBV27 and TRBJ1-3; 7 nucleotides match TRBD1. Losses at the gene ends were 6 bases for V and 4 bases for J; bases not matched to a gene: 6. The CDR3 has 14 amino acids. Germline V CDR1 and CDR2: MNHEY, SMNVEV (reference sequence). CDR3 in amino acids: CASSRQGRGNTIYF. The CDR3 DNA is TGTGCCAGCAGCCGACAGGGTCGGGGAAACACCATATATTTT.

This clonotype was seen at least ten times. The chain carries TRBV15 and TRBJ2-6; D is undetermined. V shed 1 base and J shed 0 bases, with 4 bases lying between them. The CDR3 runs 15 residues. The germline V gene encodes CDR1 LNHNV and CDR2 YYDKDF (reference sequence). Here the CDR3 DNA reads TGTGCCACCAGCAGAGGAGGCTCTGGGGCCAACGTCCTGACTTTC. Amino acids: CATSRGGSGANVLTF.

This clonotype was picked up a small number of times. An end of the junction differs from the germline gene, which may be a read error. This chain connects TRBV20-1 to TRBJ2-4, with a tentative D call TRBD1 (6 bases). This CDR3 spans 17 amino acids. The germline V gene encodes CDR1 DFQATT and CDR2 SNEGSKA (reference sequence). Here the CDR3 reads CSARDQGVGGAKNIQYF. Written as DNA, the CDR3 is TGCAGTGCCAGAGATCAGGGTGTAGGGGGAGCCAAAAACATTCAGTACTTC.

The genes are TRBV6-2 or TRBV6-3 and TRBJ2-5; D gene uncertain. V was shortened by 6 bases and J by 4 bases, with 9 bases between the two germline ends. Germline CDR1 MNHEY, CDR2 SVGEGT. The CDR3 has 12 residues. Here the CDR3 reads CASRRRSETQYF. The CDR3 DNA reads TGTGCCAGCAGACGCCGTTCAGAGACCCAGTACTTC.

This clonotype came up a few times. The V gene is TRBV6-1, the J gene TRBJ1-4; D not certain. The CDR3 consists of 16 residues. Per the germline V gene, CDR1 is MNHNS and CDR2 is SASEGT. Trimming stripped 5 bases from V and 7 bases from J, with 20 bases between. This chain's CDR3 is CASSLTTRSRSEKLFF. The CDR3 nucleotides read TGTGCCAGCAGTCTTACCACCAGGTCACGAAGTGAAAAACTGTTTTTT.

CDR3 nucleotides: TGTGCCAGCAGTCAAGGAGGAGCGGGAGTAGGGACAGATACGCAGTATTTT. This sequence encodes CASSQGGAGVGTDTQYF. This rearrangement joins TRBV28 to TRBJ2-3; 8 bases match TRBD2. The junction had 13 bases not matched to a gene; V was cut back by 5 bases and J by 3 bases. The CDR3 runs to 17 residues. Germline loops: CDR1 MDHEN, CDR2 SYDVKM.

This clonotype was detected ten times or more. One junction end does not reproduce the germline sequence, and a read error may be involved. The V and J genes are TRBV12-3 or TRBV12-4 and TRBJ2-7, with D possibly TRBD2 on 6 matching bases. CDR3 length: 12 amino acids. The CDR3 DNA reads TGTGCCAGCAGCTTAGCGGTCTACGAGCAGTACTTC. Amino acid sequence: CASSLAVYEQYF.

The count of this clonotype is one. The rearrangement uses TRBV6-2 or TRBV6-3 and TRBJ1-1, with D possibly matching TRBD1 (5 bases). Germline-derived CDR1 and CDR2 are MNHEY and SVGEGT. Trimming shortened V by 5 bases and J by 4 bases, and 14 bases separated the two germline ends. CDR3 length: 14 amino acids. The CDR3 spells CASSRPGTSTEAFF. CDR3 bases: TGTGCCAGCAGTCGCCCTGGGACTTCCACTGAAGCTTTCTTT.